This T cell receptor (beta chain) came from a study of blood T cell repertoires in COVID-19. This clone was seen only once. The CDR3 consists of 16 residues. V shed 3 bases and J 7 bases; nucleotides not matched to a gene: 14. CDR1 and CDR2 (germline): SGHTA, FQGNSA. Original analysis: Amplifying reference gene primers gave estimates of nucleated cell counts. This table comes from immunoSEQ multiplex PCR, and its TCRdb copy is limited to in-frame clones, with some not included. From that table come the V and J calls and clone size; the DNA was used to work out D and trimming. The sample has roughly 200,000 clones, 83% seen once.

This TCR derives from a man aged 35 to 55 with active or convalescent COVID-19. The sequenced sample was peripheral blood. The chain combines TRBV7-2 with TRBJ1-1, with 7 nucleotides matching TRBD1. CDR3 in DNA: TGTGCCAGCAGCTTCGCTTCCGGGACAGTGGGGTTTGAAGCTTTCTTT. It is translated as CASSFASGTVGFEAFF.